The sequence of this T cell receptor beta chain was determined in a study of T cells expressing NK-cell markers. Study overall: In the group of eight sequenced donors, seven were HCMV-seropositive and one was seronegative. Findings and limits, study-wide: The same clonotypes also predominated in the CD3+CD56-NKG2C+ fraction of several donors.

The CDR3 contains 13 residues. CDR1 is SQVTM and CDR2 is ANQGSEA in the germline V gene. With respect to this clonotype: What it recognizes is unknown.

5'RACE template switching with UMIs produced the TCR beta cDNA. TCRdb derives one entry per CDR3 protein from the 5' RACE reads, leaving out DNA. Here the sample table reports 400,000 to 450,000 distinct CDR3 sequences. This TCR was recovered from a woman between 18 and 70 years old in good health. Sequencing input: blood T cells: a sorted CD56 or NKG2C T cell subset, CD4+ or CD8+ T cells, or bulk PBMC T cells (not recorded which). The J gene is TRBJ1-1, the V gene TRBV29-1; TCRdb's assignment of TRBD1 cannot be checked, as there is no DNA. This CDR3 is CSTRDGTNTEAFF.